The 18 T cell receptor beta chains given below trace back to one sample, sequenced in a study of post-analysis software for immune sequencing data. Incorporated into the TCR beta cDNA libraries were unique molecular identifiers, which served to reduce PCR and sequencing biases. One entry per CDR3 protein results from TCRdb running MiXCR on the PCR reads. The sample shows 650,000 to 850,000 distinct CDR3 sequences, approximately 57% of them seen only once. Whole-study results and caveats: Five TRBV segments occurring more often in patients than controls included TRBV5-6, TRBV5-1 and TRBV20-1.

These receptors' targets are unknown. The sample was blood. These receptors came from a girl between 10 and 17 years old with multiple sclerosis.

The V and J genes are TRBV29-1 and TRBJ1-2; a weak D match, TRBD1 (6 bases). Germline V lookup: CDR1 SQVTM, CDR2 ANQGSEA. V lost 5 bases, J lost 2 bases, and 12 bases lay in between. There are 13 residues in the CDR3. CDR3 amino acids: CSVSTQGNYGYTF. CDR3 bases: TGCAGCGTTAGCACACAGGGAAACTATGGCTACACCTTC.

As to this clonotype: The junction differs from germline at one of its ends, possibly a read error. This chain links TRBV3-1 with TRBJ1-1, with D possibly matching TRBD1 (6 bases). The germline V gene has CDR1 LGHDT and CDR2 YNNKEL (reference sequence). There are 15 residues in the CDR3. The CDR3 bases are TGTGCCAGCAGCCTCTCCAGGGGCGGTAACACCGAAGCTTTCTTT. It encodes CASSLSRGGNTEAFF.

The V call is TRBV5-1, the J call TRBJ2-1; D might be TRBD1 (6 bases). Germline CDR1 is SGHRS and CDR2 is YFSETQ. Trimming pared 4 bases from V and 9 bases from J, leaving 20 bases between. The CDR3 loop spans 15 amino acids. CDR3 residues: CASSDTPKQGSEQFF. DNA of the CDR3: TGCGCCAGCAGCGACACCCCCAAACAGGGTAGTGAGCAGTTCTTC.

This clonotype was detected only a few times. This rearrangement joins TRBV20-1 to TRBJ2-5, with 16 positions matching TRBD2. V lost 4 bases to trimming and J lost 5 bases; unmatched junction nucleotides: 10. This CDR3 spans 17 amino acids. Germline CDR1 and CDR2: DFQATT and SNEGSKA (reference sequence). The CDR3 bases are TGCAGTGCTATGGGACTAGCGGGGGGGGAGATCCCGGAGACCCAGTACTTC. Residues: CSAMGLAGGEIPETQYF.

V usage is TRBV5-1 and J usage is TRBJ2-6; 10 bases agree with TRBD1. There are 17 residues in the CDR3. Germline-derived CDR1 and CDR2 are SGHRS and YFSETQ. V shed 4 bases and J 2 bases; nucleotides not matched to a gene: 6. CDR3 DNA sequence: TGCGCCAGCAGCACCGAGACAGGGGGCGCTGGGGCCAACGTCCTGACTTTC. It is translated as CASSTETGGAGANVLTF.

V usage is TRBV7-2 and J usage is TRBJ2-3; D possibly matches TRBD1 or TRBD2 (5 bases each). This CDR3 has 16 amino acids. Between the trimmed V and J ends, which lost 5 bases and 4 bases, there was a span of 19 bases. Germline V gene sequence: CDR1 SGHTA, CDR2 FQGNSA. The CDR3 spells CASSLMGPVVADTQYF. In DNA form, the CDR3 reads TGTGCCAGCAGCCTGATGGGACCCGTTGTAGCAGATACGCAGTATTTT.

V and J are TRBV5-1 and TRBJ2-7, with D unresolved. This CDR3 contains 15 residues. CDR1 is SGHRS and CDR2 is YFSETQ in the germline V gene. Trimming shortened V by 2 bases and J by 4 bases, and 16 bases separated the two germline ends. The CDR3 coding sequence is TGCGCCAGCAGCTTAAAGGCAGCTACGTTGTACGAGCAGTACTTC. It yields the protein CASSLKAATLYEQYF.

This sequence joins TRBV4-1 and TRBJ1-5, with TRBD1 matching over 7 bases. After removal of 0 bases from V and 5 bases from J, the junction contained 4 bases not matched to a gene. This CDR3 contains 15 residues. Germline V gene lookup returns CDR1 MGHRA and CDR2 YSYEKL. CDR3 loop: CASSQDGQAHQPQHF. DNA of the CDR3: TGCGCCAGCAGCCAAGATGGACAGGCGCATCAGCCCCAGCATTTT.

This clonotype has a handful of counts. The genes are TRBV29-1 and TRBJ2-1; D remains ambiguous. This CDR3 contains 15 residues. Germline assignment: CDR1 SQVTM and CDR2 ANQGSEA. The V and J ends lost 6 bases and 2 bases respectively, with 17 bases between them. The chain's CDR3 is CSVTPPPPTYNEQFF. The DNA for the CDR3 is TGCAGCGTCACCCCTCCTCCCCCTACCTACAATGAGCAGTTCTTC.

CDR3 nucleotide sequence: TGTGCCACCAGCAGAGTGATGCAGGGCACGGAGACCCAGTACTTC. This translates into CATSRVMQGTETQYF. The chain couples TRBV15 to TRBJ2-5; TRBD1 is a possible D gene (5 bases). V lost 1 base and J lost 5, with 14 bases in between. The germline V gene encodes CDR1 LNHNV and CDR2 YYDKDF (reference sequence). This CDR3 contains 15 residues.

The chain employs TRBV4-1 and TRBJ2-5; 12 nucleotides agree with TRBD2. Germline trimming cut 4 bases from V and 5 bases from J; bases unmatched to any gene: 8. CDR1 and CDR2 (germline): MGHRA, YSYEKL. CDR3 size: 16 residues. The CDR3: CASSLRTSGTDETQYF. The CDR3 nucleotides are TGCGCCAGCAGCCTCCGGACTAGCGGGACCGATGAGACCCAGTACTTC.

Worth noting for this clonotype: At one end the junction does not follow the germline gene, possibly because of a read error. This rearrangement joins TRBV5-1 to TRBJ2-5; D might be TRBD2 (6 bases). The CDR3 spans 13 residues. CDR1 and CDR2 from the germline V gene are SGHRS and YFSETQ. CDR3 nucleotides: TGTGCCAGCAGTCTCCGTCGGGGGGAGACCCAGTACTTC. Its protein product is CASSLRRGETQYF.

This chain uses TRBV27 with TRBJ2-7, with D unclear. The V gene lost 6 bases and the J gene lost 0 bases, with 9 bases spanning the gap. Germline CDR1 is MNHEY and CDR2 is SMNVEV (reference sequence). The CDR3 length is 13 residues. The CDR3 is CASSKMPSYEQYF. CDR3 nucleotide sequence: TGTGCCAGCAGCAAGATGCCCTCCTACGAGCAGTACTTC.

The chain employs TRBV5-6 and TRBJ2-7; D gene unclear. The J call could be wrong; TRBJ2-5 is a better fit for the DNA end. The CDR3 loop spans 13 amino acids. The germline gives CDR1 SGHDT, CDR2 YYEEEE. CDR3 in DNA: TGTGCCAGCAGCTTTGCGGCTTCAGAGACCCAGTACTTC. It codes for CASSFAASETQYF.

The chain uses TRBV20-1 and TRBJ2-5, with a possible D match to TRBD2 (5 bases). The CDR3 sequence is 11 residues long. V dropped 1 base and J dropped 11 bases, with 11 bases sitting between them. Germline lookup yields CDR1 DFQATT and CDR2 SNEGSKA (reference sequence). In nucleotides, the CDR3 is TGCAGTGCTAGAGGAGGGTTGGAGCAGTACTTC. Residues: CSARGGLEQYF.

The chain employs TRBV7-2 and TRBJ1-6; D unresolved. CDR1 and CDR2 (germline): SGHTA, FQGNSA. V lost 2 bases, J lost 3 bases, and 14 bases lay in between. This CDR3 has 17 residues. This chain's CDR3 is CASSLSGRAYYNSPLHF. The CDR3, as DNA: TGTGCCAGCAGCTTATCAGGCCGGGCGTACTATAATTCACCCCTCCACTTT.

This clonotype was counted only a few times. V gene TRBV6-5 combines with J gene TRBJ1-2; D unclear. The CDR3 runs 13 residues. CDR1 and CDR2 from the germline V gene are MNHEY and SVGAGI. Trimming stripped 2 bases from V and 3 bases from J, with 7 bases between. CDR3 loop: CASSYGQYYGYTF. CDR3 DNA sequence: TGTGCCAGCAGTTACGGGCAGTACTATGGCTACACCTTC.

This chain links TRBV14 with TRBJ2-5, with D perhaps matching TRBD1 or TRBD2 (5 bases each). This CDR3 is built from 16 residues. Germline V gene data show CDR1 as SGHDN and CDR2 as FVKESK. The V end lost 2 bases, the J end lost 1 base, and 14 bases lay between the germline ends. The CDR3 protein is CASSQPGWGIQETQYF. As DNA, the CDR3 is TGTGCCAGCAGCCAACCGGGCTGGGGGATCCAAGAGACCCAGTACTTC.